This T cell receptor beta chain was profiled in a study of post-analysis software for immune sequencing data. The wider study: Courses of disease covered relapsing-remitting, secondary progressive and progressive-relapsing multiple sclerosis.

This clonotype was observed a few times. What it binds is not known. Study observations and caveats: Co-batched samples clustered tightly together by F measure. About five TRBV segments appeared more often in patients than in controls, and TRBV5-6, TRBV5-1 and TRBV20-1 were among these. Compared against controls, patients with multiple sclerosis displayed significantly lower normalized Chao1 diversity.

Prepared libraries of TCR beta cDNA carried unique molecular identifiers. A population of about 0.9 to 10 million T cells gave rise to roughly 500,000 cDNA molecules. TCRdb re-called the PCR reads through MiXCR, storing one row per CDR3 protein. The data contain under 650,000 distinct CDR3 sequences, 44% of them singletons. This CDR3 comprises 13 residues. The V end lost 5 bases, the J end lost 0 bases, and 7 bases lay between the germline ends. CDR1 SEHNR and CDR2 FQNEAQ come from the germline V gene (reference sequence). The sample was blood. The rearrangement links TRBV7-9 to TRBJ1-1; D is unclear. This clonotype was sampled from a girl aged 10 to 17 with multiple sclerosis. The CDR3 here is CASSPPLNTEAFF. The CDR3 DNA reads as TGTGCCAGCAGCCCCCCATTGAACACTGAAGCTTTCTTT.